This T cell receptor beta chain is from a study of long-term antiretroviral therapy in people with HIV. Broader study findings: The blood, collected between about 2003 and 2017, was possibly taken under older ART regimens. Post-ART, diversity grew, though it stayed under transplant donor control levels.

On this clone: The antigen remains undetermined.

Sequencing relied on immunoSEQ assay v3.0, run at survey level. This table comes from immunoSEQ multiplex PCR, and its TCRdb copy is limited to in-frame clones, with some not included. The top ten clones hold 2.7% of a sample with tens of thousands of clones, around 92% of them seen once. The CDR3 sequence is 14 residues long. Germline V gene sequence: CDR1 MNHEY, CDR2 SVGAGI. V lost 7 bases and J lost 0, with 12 bases in between. Cryopreserved PBMC samples of roughly 0.85-11 million cells were used for DNA extraction. This TCR came from a man between 50 and 59 years old with HIV. The sample in question was unsorted PBMCs, obtained approximately 7.4 years after starting antiretroviral therapy. This chain connects TRBV6-5 to TRBJ1-2; maybe TRBD1 (5 bases). CDR3 sequence: CASTAGATNYGYTF. The CDR3 nucleotides are TGTGCCAGCACCGCCGGGGCAACTAACTATGGCTACACCTTC.